The T cell receptor (beta chain) under discussion was sequenced for a study of blood T cells in healthy people across ages. About the research overall: There was about one barcoded beta molecule captured by template switching per two T cells.

The use of a sample-barcoded 5' primer and a J-beta primer mix characterized a second PCR of roughly 6 to 12 cycles. Researchers report that a template-switch adaptor with 12 random nucleotides tagged each cDNA molecule. Each CDR3 protein gets one entry after TCRdb re-called the 5' RACE reads with MiXCR. The sample has 1,500,000 or so distinct CDR3 sequences, roughly 43% seen once. V was clipped by 1 base and J by 4 bases; unmatched bases: 4. The CDR3 runs to 15 residues. Germline-derived CDR1 and CDR2 are LGHNA and YNFKEQ. Regarding the study as a whole: Per million T cells, the diversity of TCR beta decreased roughly linearly as age advanced. Estimates of diversity drawn from one million T cells were considered underestimates.

The table lists this clonotype with a few counts. Its antigen is currently unknown. The chain has TRBV4-2 and TRBJ2-3; 8 positions match TRBD2. This clonotype was obtained from a woman younger than 35 in good health. Sequencing input: blood. The DNA for the CDR3 is TGTGCCAGCAGCCAAGTGACTAGCGAGGCAGATACGCAGTATTTT. It encodes CASSQVTSEADTQYF.